This T cell receptor (beta chain) was identified in a study of fetal regulatory T cell absence and autoimmunity. Whole-study findings and limits: Cord blood and pancreas showed broadly similar TRB gene family usage. Oligoclonal TCR enrichment in pancreas over cord blood reached over 90-fold for some clones.

The survey-level immunoSEQ assay was used. Repertoires were generated with immunoSEQ multiplex PCR, while TCRdb's copy carries only in-frame clones and drops some. The sample records approximately 46,000 clones, roughly 80% being singletons. Of note for this clone: Its specificity is unknown.

Sequencing was done on a sample of cord blood. This TCR was sampled from a newborn boy with IPEX syndrome.

The CDR3 protein is CAISESRLASDNEQYF. For the CDR3, the DNA is TGTGCCATCAGTGAGTCGAGGCTAGCGTCGGACAACGAGCAGTACTTC. The V and J genes are TRBV10-3 and TRBJ2-7; the D gene is possibly TRBD2 (6 bases). Trimming removed 0 bases from V and 5 bases from J, with 17 bases in between. The germline V gene encodes CDR1 ENHRY and CDR2 SYGVKD. The CDR3 extends over 16 amino acids.